A single sample gave rise to the 6 T cell receptor beta chains below, sequenced in a study of T cell repertoires in cytomegalovirus infection. TCRdb used MiXCR to reprocess the reads, holding one entry per CDR3 protein. Among over 95,000 distinct CDR3 sequences listed, roughly 31% were seen once. The antigens of these receptors remain unknown. Sequences were derived from CD8+ T cells from cultured PBMCs, sampled from culture after CMV antigen stimulation. The source of these receptors is a human donor in good health (CMV status not recorded). Some clones in this sample may be carry-over from other donors' samples.

Only a few counts were recorded for this clonotype. The chain is built from TRBV7-9 and TRBJ2-1; the D gene is possibly TRBD2 (7 bases). Trimming removed 5 bases at V and 6 bases at J, with 14 bases between. The CDR3 loop spans 14 amino acids. Germline CDR1 SEHNR, CDR2 FQNEAQ (reference sequence). CDR3 in DNA: TGTGCCAGCAGCCCCGGGGGGCCGCGCAATGAGCAGTTCTTC. It translates to CASSPGGPRNEQFF.

In this sample, this clonotype turned up a few times. This rearrangement joins TRBV12-3 or TRBV12-4 to TRBJ1-5; D possibly corresponds to TRBD1 (6 bases). CDR3 size: 13 residues. V was clipped by 7 bases and J by 4 bases, with 11 bases between them. CDR3 coding DNA: TGTGCCAGCACCTCTACAGGGAATCAGCCCCAGCATTTT. Translated: CASTSTGNQPQHF.

The sample holds a few counts of this clonotype. The V call is TRBV6-1, the J call TRBJ2-1; 7 bases are a match to TRBD2. Germline CDR1 and CDR2: MNHNS and SASEGT. CDR3 length equals 11 residues. Unmatched junction bases numbered 8, after V lost 10 bases and J lost 11 bases. The CDR3 region has the DNA TGTGCCACCACGGGAGGCCTGCAGCAGTTCTTC. Protein sequence: CATTGGLQQFF.

The J gene is TRBJ1-2, the V gene TRBV7-2; weak D call: TRBD1 (5 bases). This CDR3 has 12 amino acids. The V end lost 2 bases, the J end lost 6 bases, and 7 bases lay between the germline ends. Per the germline V gene, CDR1 is SGHTA and CDR2 is FQGNSA. The CDR3 loop reads CASSLPGHGYTF. As DNA, the CDR3 is TGTGCCAGCAGCTTACCAGGGCATGGCTACACCTTC.

Only a few counts were recorded for this clonotype. The chain has TRBV6-1 and TRBJ1-6; 9 positions agree with TRBD1. The germline V gene encodes CDR1 MNHNS and CDR2 SASEGT. Germline trimming cut 6 bases from V and 7 bases from J; bases unmatched to any gene: 4. The CDR3 has 14 residues. The CDR3 loop reads CASRMTGGNSPLHF. The CDR3 nucleotides are TGTGCCAGCAGGATGACAGGGGGAAATTCACCCCTCCACTTT.

V is TRBV6-5 and J is TRBJ1-1, with 7 bases that match TRBD1. V dropped 0 bases and J dropped 10; count of bases not matched to a gene: 17. Germline V gives CDR1 MNHEY, CDR2 SVGAGI. CDR3 size: 17 residues. CDR3 loop: CASSYSDLGQATGGAFF. Written as DNA, the CDR3 is TGTGCCAGCAGTTACTCAGATCTCGGACAGGCGACGGGGGGAGCTTTCTTT.